This TCR beta chain derives from a study of CD8+CD57+ T cells in acquired aplastic anemia (dated by TCRdb to the late 2010s). Notes on the research overall: On average, sorted CD4+ and CD8+ cells yielded approximately 3 ug of extracted DNA, with a range of roughly 0.17 to 27.4 ug. An average of around 10 million reads for CD4+ cells and 11 million to 13 million reads for CD8+ cells was obtained from healthy donor samples. Study-wide conclusions, independent of this receptor: Fewer than 35 CD8+ CDR3 sequences were found to be shared between patients and controls, but these sequences appeared to be highly expressed in patients and within the immunodominant clones of the patients. Between patients and healthy controls, no significant difference in CD8+ Simpson's diversity was found (P=0.060).

Note on this clonotype: Its binding antigen is unknown. Base qualities are not provided; no much larger clone lies one nucleotide away.

Genomic DNA was used as template for profiling of TCR beta VDJ combinations and CDR3 sequences. An Illumina HiSeq 2000 was the platform used for TCR repertoire sequencing. The paper's processing steps were these. Repertoire assessment relied on Simpson's diversity index, CDR3 size and DJ length profiles, and TRBV/TRBJ rearrangement plots. The most abundant DNA sequence in the deep sequencing data was defined as the immunodominant clone. CDR3 amino acid sequences were checked for sharing between subjects and were compared against published repertoires and the VDJdb database. Starting from the raw public reads, TCRdb applied fastp trimming at Q25, assembled clones with MiXCR and retained in-frame beta chains. Rows with one shared CDR3 protein collapse into an entry with the most common genes and DNA. TCRdb's processing, not the authors' own work, is the source of the V and J calls. Within this sample are roughly 130,000 distinct CDR3 sequences, with around 48% of them counted one time only. The ten largest clones add up to under 3% of the sample.

The study deep-sequenced TCR repertoires of sorted CD4+ and CD8+ blood T cells from severe aplastic anemia patients and healthy subjects. Ficoll-Paque density gradient centrifugation was used to isolate peripheral blood mononuclear cells. CD4+ and CD8+ T cells were sorted by FACS or magnetic beads before DNA extraction. Sequenced input: sorted CD4+, CD8+, or CD8+CD57+ T cells (not recorded which) from PBMCs. This TCR was sampled from a human donor in good health, serving as a control.

The DNA is as follows: TGCAGCGCTAGGCCGGGTTCCCGACCTGAAGCTTTCTTT. This translates into CSARPGSRPEAFF. The chain is assembled from TRBV29-1 and TRBJ1-1, with no confident D gene call. The CDR3 runs 13 amino acids, cysteine and phenylalanine included. The retained sequence is limited to the CDR3, 39 bases, with the frame set at the first base. For CDR1 and CDR2, the germline V gene lists SQVTM and ANQGSEA. V is pared back by 7 bases and J by 6 bases, with 18 bases lying between the germline termini.